The T cell receptor beta chain under discussion was sequenced for a study of blood T cell repertoires in COVID-19. From germline, CDR1 is SGDLS and CDR2 YYNGEE. This CDR3 is 18 amino acids long. J lost 3 bases, V lost 4 bases, and 11 bases had no gene match. Original analysis: Amplification of reference gene primers provided the estimated nucleated cell counts. The assay was immunoSEQ multiplex PCR, and TCRdb's table has in-frame clones only and misses some. V and J calls and clone size are as listed in that table; D and trimming were resolved from the DNA. The sample contains about 90,000 clones, 80% of which appear only once.

The chain uses TRBV9 and TRBJ2-1, with TRBD2 matching 12 bases. The sample taken for sequencing was peripheral blood. This sequence was found in a woman in her 70s with acute or convalescent COVID-19. CDR3 sequence reads: CASSPVTPGLAGYNEQFF. The CDR3 DNA reads TGTGCCAGCAGCCCAGTCACCCCGGGACTAGCGGGCTACAATGAGCAGTTCTTC. Supplemented by reference TRBV9 and TRBJ2-1, the full variable domain reads DSGVTQTPKHLITATGQRVTLRCSPRSGDLSVYWYQQSLDQGLQFLIQYYNGEERAKGNILERFSAQQFPDLHSELNLSSLELGDSALYFCASSPVTPGLAGYNEQFFGPGTRLTVL.